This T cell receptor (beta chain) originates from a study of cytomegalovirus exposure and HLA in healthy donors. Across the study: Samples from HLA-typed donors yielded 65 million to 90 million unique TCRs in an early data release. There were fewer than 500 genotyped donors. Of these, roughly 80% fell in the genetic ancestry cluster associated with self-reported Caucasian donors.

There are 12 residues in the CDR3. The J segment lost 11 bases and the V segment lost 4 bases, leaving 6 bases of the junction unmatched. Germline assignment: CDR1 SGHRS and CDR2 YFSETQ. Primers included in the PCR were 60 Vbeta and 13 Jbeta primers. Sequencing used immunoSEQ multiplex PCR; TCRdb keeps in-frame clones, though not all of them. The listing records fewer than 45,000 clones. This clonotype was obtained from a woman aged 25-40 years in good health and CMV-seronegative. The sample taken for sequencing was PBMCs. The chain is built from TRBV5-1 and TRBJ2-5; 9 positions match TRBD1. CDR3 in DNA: TGCGCCAGCAGCCGGGACAGGGAGGAGCAGTACTTC. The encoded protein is CASSRDREEQYF.